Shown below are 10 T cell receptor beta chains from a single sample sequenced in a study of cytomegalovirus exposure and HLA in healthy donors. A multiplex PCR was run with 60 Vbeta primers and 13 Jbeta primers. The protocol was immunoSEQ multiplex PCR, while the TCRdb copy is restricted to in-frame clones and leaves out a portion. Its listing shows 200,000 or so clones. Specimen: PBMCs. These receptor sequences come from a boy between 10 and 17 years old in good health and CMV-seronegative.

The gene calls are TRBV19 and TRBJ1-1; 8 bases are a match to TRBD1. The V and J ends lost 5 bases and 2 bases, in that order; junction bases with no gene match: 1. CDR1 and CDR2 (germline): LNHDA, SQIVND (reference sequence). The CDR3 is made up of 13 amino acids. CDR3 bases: TGTGCCAGTAGTGACAGGGGAAACACTGAAGCTTTCTTT. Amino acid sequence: CASSDRGNTEAFF.

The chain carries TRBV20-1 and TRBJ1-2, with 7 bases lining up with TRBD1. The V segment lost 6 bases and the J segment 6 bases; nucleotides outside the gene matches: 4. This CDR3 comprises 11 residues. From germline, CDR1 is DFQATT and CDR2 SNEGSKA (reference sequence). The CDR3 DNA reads TGCAGTGCCGTACAGGGGAATGGCTACACCTTC. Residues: CSAVQGNGYTF.

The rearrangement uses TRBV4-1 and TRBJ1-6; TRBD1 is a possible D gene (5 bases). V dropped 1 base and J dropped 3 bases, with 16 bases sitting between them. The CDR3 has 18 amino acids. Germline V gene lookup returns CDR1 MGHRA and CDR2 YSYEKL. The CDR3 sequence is CASSQGVGGAVYNSPLHF. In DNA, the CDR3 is TGCGCCAGCAGCCAAGGGGTGGGGGGAGCGGTCTATAATTCACCCCTCCACTTT.

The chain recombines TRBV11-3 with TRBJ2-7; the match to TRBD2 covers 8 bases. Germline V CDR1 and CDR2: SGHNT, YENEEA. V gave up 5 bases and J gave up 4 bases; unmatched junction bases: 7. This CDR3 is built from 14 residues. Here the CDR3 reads CASSPGRGSYEQYF. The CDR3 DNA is TGTGCCAGCAGCCCCGGGAGGGGCAGTTACGAGCAGTACTTC.

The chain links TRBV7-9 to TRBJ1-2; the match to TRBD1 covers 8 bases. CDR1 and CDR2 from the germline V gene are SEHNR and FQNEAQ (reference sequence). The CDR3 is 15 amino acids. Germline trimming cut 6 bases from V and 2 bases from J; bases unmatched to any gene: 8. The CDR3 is CASRLQDRENYGYTF. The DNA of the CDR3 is TGTGCCAGCAGGTTACAGGACAGGGAGAACTATGGCTACACCTTC.

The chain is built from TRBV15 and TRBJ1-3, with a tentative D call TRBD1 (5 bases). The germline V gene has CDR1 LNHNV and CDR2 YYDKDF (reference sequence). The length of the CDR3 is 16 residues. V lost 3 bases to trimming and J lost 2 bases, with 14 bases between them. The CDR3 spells CATSRVRGHAGNTIYF. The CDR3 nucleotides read TGTGCCACCAGCAGGGTTAGGGGCCACGCTGGAAACACCATATATTTT.

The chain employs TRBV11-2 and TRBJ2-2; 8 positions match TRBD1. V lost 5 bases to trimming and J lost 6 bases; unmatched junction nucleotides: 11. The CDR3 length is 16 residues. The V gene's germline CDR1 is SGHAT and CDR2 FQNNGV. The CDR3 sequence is CASSPYPRTGPGELFF. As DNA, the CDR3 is TGTGCCAGCAGCCCCTACCCTCGGACAGGGCCCGGGGAGCTGTTTTTT.

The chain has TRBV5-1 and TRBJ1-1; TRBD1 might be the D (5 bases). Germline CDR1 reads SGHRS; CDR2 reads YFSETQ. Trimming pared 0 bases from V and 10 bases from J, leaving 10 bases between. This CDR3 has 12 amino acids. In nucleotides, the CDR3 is TGCGCCAGCAGCTTGGGGTCGGGGGGAGCTTTCTTT. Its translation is CASSLGSGGAFF.

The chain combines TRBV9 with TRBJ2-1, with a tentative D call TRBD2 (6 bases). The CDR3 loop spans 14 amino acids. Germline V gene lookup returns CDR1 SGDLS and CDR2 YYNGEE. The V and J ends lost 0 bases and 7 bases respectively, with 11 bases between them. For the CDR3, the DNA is TGTGCCAGCAGCGTAGGGCTGGGGGGTAATGAGCAGTTCTTC. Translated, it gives CASSVGLGGNEQFF. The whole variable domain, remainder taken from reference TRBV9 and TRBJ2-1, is DSGVTQTPKHLITATGQRVTLRCSPRSGDLSVYWYQQSLDQGLQFLIQYYNGEERAKGNILERFSAQQFPDLHSELNLSSLELGDSALYFCASSVGLGGNEQFFGPGTRLTVL.

In DNA, the CDR3 is TGTGCCAGCAGGGAAAACTACAGGGGAGGCTACACCTTC. Translating gives CASRENYRGGYTF. The chain carries TRBV2 and TRBJ1-2, with 7 positions matching TRBD1. Germline V lookup: CDR1 SNHLY, CDR2 FYNNEI. The CDR3 spans 13 residues. Germline trimming cut 6 bases from V and 8 bases from J; bases unmatched to any gene: 9.